A selection of T cell receptor beta chains follows, all from one sample in a study of T-cell reconstitution after alpha-beta-depleted transplantation in children. MiXCR was run by TCRdb on the PCR reads, yielding one entry per CDR3 protein. The sample records about 870,000 distinct CDR3 sequences, less than 20% being singletons. Sequencing was performed on PBMCs, mostly from graft donor cells, taken 360 days after TCRalphabeta/CD19-depleted stem cell transplant. All receptors derive from a male patient under 18 who had a stem cell transplant for acute lymphoblastic leukemia, so the T cells may come from the graft donor. CDR3s include the opening cysteine and the closing phenylalanine or tryptophan. Each record gives: V gene, J gene, clone size, D gene, CDR3 protein, CDR3 DNA. A D gene is named only where the DNA matches it firmly. The size entry is marked missing in some rows and otherwise reads once, few, many or a size class.

v_gene: TRBV12-3/TRBV12-4
j_gene: TRBJ1-1
abundance: NA
d_gene: TRBD1
CDR3aa: CASSPRRSTGSSTEAFF
CDR3nt: TGTGCCAGCAGTCCTCGCCGGTCGACAGGGTCGAGCACTGAAGCTTTCTTT

v_gene: TRBV29-1
j_gene: TRBJ2-7
abundance: few
d_gene: TRBD1
CDR3aa: CSVYNRGLHEQYF
CDR3nt: TGCAGCGTTTACAACAGGGGGTTACACGAGCAGTACTTC

v_gene: TRBV5-1
j_gene: TRBJ2-7
abundance: few
d_gene: NA
CDR3aa: CASSRGTETYEQYF
CDR3nt: TGCGCCAGCAGCCGCGGGACAGAGACCTACGAGCAGTACTTC

v_gene: TRBV20-1
j_gene: TRBJ1-5
abundance: few
d_gene: NA
CDR3aa: CSAREVGVRPQHF
CDR3nt: TGCAGTGCTAGAGAAGTGGGGGTGAGGCCCCAGCATTTT

v_gene: TRBV15
j_gene: TRBJ2-1
abundance: NA
d_gene: NA
CDR3aa: CATSTHHNEQFF
CDR3nt: TGTGCCACCAGCACGCACCACAATGAGCAGTTCTTC

v_gene: TRBV7-6
j_gene: TRBJ2-7
abundance: many
d_gene: NA
CDR3aa: CASSPRRAPHYEQYF
CDR3nt: TGTGCCAGCAGCCCTCGAAGGGCCCCACACTACGAGCAGTACTTC

v_gene: TRBV12-3/TRBV12-4
j_gene: TRBJ2-7
abundance: many
d_gene: TRBD2
CDR3aa: CASRSGRAHYEQYF
CDR3nt: TGTGCCAGCAGAAGCGGGAGGGCCCACTACGAGCAGTACTTC

v_gene: TRBV5-4
j_gene: TRBJ1-2
abundance: NA
d_gene: NA
CDR3aa: CASSPEAANYGYTF
CDR3nt: TGTGCCAGCAGCCCAGAGGCAGCTAACTATGGCTACACCTTC

v_gene: TRBV5-1
j_gene: TRBJ2-5
abundance: few
d_gene: TRBD2
CDR3aa: CASSLLPGRVETQYF
CDR3nt: TGCGCCAGCAGCTTGCTACCGGGGAGGGTCGAGACCCAGTACTTC

v_gene: TRBV15
j_gene: TRBJ2-7
abundance: NA
d_gene: TRBD1
CDR3aa: CATSRRTGYEQYF
CDR3nt: TGTGCCACCAGCAGAAGGACAGGCTACGAGCAGTACTTC

v_gene: TRBV12-3/TRBV12-4
j_gene: TRBJ2-3
abundance: many
d_gene: NA
CDR3aa: CASLGDTQYF
CDR3nt: TGTGCCAGCTTAGGGGATACGCAGTATTTT

v_gene: TRBV7-9
j_gene: TRBJ1-1
abundance: few
d_gene: NA
CDR3aa: CASSLPFWDSGTEAFF
CDR3nt: TGTGCCAGCAGCTTACCGTTCTGGGACTCGGGGACTGAAGCTTTCTTT

v_gene: TRBV5-6
j_gene: TRBJ2-7
abundance: NA
d_gene: NA
CDR3aa: CASSLWAGYEQYF
CDR3nt: TGTGCCAGCAGCTTGTGGGCAGGCTACGAGCAGTACTTC

v_gene: TRBV10-3
j_gene: TRBJ2-5
abundance: NA
d_gene: TRBD2
CDR3aa: CAISELGSGRARETQYF
CDR3nt: TGTGCCATCAGTGAGTTGGGTAGCGGGAGAGCTCGGGAGACCCAGTACTTC

v_gene: TRBV7-9
j_gene: TRBJ2-1
abundance: few
d_gene: NA
CDR3aa: CASSFSGPQRNEQFF
CDR3nt: TGTGCCAGCAGCTTTTCGGGCCCCCAAAGGAATGAGCAGTTCTTC

v_gene: TRBV2
j_gene: TRBJ2-7
abundance: NA
d_gene: TRBD1
CDR3aa: CASSERDSFYYEQYF
CDR3nt: TGTGCCAGCAGTGAACGGGACAGCTTTTACTACGAGCAGTACTTC

v_gene: TRBV12-3/TRBV12-4
j_gene: TRBJ2-7
abundance: NA
d_gene: TRBD2
CDR3aa: CASSLPPREREQYF
CDR3nt: TGTGCCAGCAGTTTACCTCCGCGGGAGAGGGAGCAGTACTTC

v_gene: TRBV6-2/TRBV6-3
j_gene: TRBJ2-5
abundance: NA
d_gene: NA
CDR3aa: CASSYYGTKYF
CDR3nt: TGTGCCAGCAGTTACTATGGCACTAAGTACTTC

v_gene: TRBV28
j_gene: TRBJ2-7
abundance: NA
d_gene: TRBD2
CDR3aa: CASSLFGSGSYEQYF
CDR3nt: TGTGCCAGCAGTTTATTTGGTAGCGGGAGCTACGAGCAGTACTTC

v_gene: TRBV11-2
j_gene: TRBJ2-4
abundance: NA
d_gene: NA
CDR3aa: CASSLPARLAKNIQYF
CDR3nt: TGTGCCAGCAGCTTACCGGCGAGACTAGCCAAAAACATTCAGTACTTC

v_gene: TRBV5-6
j_gene: TRBJ1-1
abundance: NA
d_gene: TRBD1
CDR3aa: CASSQPGQGIVGTEAFF
CDR3nt: TGTGCCAGCAGTCAACCGGGACAGGGCATTGTCGGCACTGAAGCTTTCTTT

v_gene: TRBV2
j_gene: TRBJ1-1
abundance: NA
d_gene: NA
CDR3aa: CASSQPGPPRRGMNTEAFF
CDR3nt: TGTGCCAGCAGTCAACCGGGTCCCCCCCGACGGGGTATGAACACTGAAGCTTTCTTT

v_gene: TRBV2
j_gene: TRBJ2-2
abundance: few
d_gene: NA
CDR3aa: CASSLQHPSNTGELFF
CDR3nt: TGTGCCAGCAGTTTACAACACCCTTCGAACACCGGGGAGCTGTTTTTT

v_gene: TRBV12-3/TRBV12-4
j_gene: TRBJ2-7
abundance: many
d_gene: NA
CDR3aa: CASSFVKRSYEQYF
CDR3nt: TGTGCCAGCAGTTTCGTTAAGAGATCCTACGAGCAGTACTTC

v_gene: TRBV19
j_gene: TRBJ2-2
abundance: NA
d_gene: NA
CDR3aa: CASRGRRLTTGELFF
CDR3nt: TGTGCCAGCCGGGGACGGCGGCTAACCACCGGGGAGCTGTTTTTT

v_gene: TRBV4-1
j_gene: TRBJ2-3
abundance: few
d_gene: NA
CDR3aa: CASSQAQDTQYF
CDR3nt: TGCGCCAGCAGCCAAGCACAAGATACGCAGTATTTT

v_gene: TRBV7-8
j_gene: TRBJ2-2
abundance: few
d_gene: NA
CDR3aa: CASSLTPGPNTGELFF
CDR3nt: TGTGCCAGCAGCTTAACCCCTGGGCCGAACACCGGGGAGCTGTTTTTT

v_gene: TRBV5-1
j_gene: TRBJ2-3
abundance: few
d_gene: TRBD2
CDR3aa: CASSSTAGGFVNTQYF
CDR3nt: TGCGCCAGCAGCTCAACAGCGGGAGGGTTTGTAAATACGCAGTATTTT

v_gene: TRBV2
j_gene: TRBJ2-3
abundance: NA
d_gene: TRBD1
CDR3aa: CARTDRGKADTQYF
CDR3nt: TGTGCCAGAACGGACAGGGGAAAAGCAGATACGCAGTATTTT

v_gene: TRBV4-1
j_gene: TRBJ2-7
abundance: few
d_gene: NA
CDR3aa: CASSQENRYEQYF
CDR3nt: TGCGCCAGCAGCCAAGAAAACCGATACGAGCAGTACTTC

v_gene: TRBV4-1
j_gene: TRBJ2-2
abundance: NA
d_gene: TRBD1
CDR3aa: CASSRRSGLWDSNTGELFF
CDR3nt: TGCGCCAGCAGCCGCAGAAGTGGGCTTTGGGACAGCAACACCGGGGAGCTGTTTTTT

v_gene: TRBV7-8
j_gene: TRBJ2-7
abundance: NA
d_gene: NA
CDR3aa: CASSLGHTFHEQYF
CDR3nt: TGTGCCAGCAGCTTAGGGCACACTTTTCACGAGCAGTACTTC

v_gene: TRBV5-1
j_gene: TRBJ1-2
abundance: many
d_gene: NA
CDR3aa: CASSPEAYGYTF
CDR3nt: TGCGCCAGCAGCCCGGAGGCATATGGCTACACCTTC

v_gene: TRBV5-1
j_gene: TRBJ2-1
abundance: many
d_gene: NA
CDR3aa: CASQRSDDEQFF
CDR3nt: TGCGCCAGCCAACGGAGCGACGATGAGCAGTTCTTC

v_gene: TRBV4-1
j_gene: TRBJ2-7
abundance: NA
d_gene: NA
CDR3aa: CASRPGESSYEQYF
CDR3nt: TGCGCCAGCAGGCCAGGGGAGAGCTCCTACGAGCAGTACTTC

v_gene: TRBV7-9
j_gene: TRBJ2-2
abundance: NA
d_gene: NA
CDR3aa: CASSTTTNTGELFF
CDR3nt: TGTGCCAGCAGCACCACCACGAACACCGGGGAGCTGTTTTTT

v_gene: TRBV29-1
j_gene: TRBJ1-5
abundance: NA
d_gene: TRBD1
CDR3aa: CSVEAGTDNQTQHF
CDR3nt: TGCAGCGTTGAAGCCGGGACAGACAATCAGACCCAGCATTTT

v_gene: TRBV3-1
j_gene: TRBJ2-5
abundance: few
d_gene: NA
CDR3aa: CASSQSRDSQETQYF
CDR3nt: TGTGCCAGCAGCCAGTCCAGGGACTCCCAAGAGACCCAGTACTTC

v_gene: TRBV5-4
j_gene: TRBJ2-1
abundance: many
d_gene: NA
CDR3aa: CASSLPAYNEQFF
CDR3nt: TGTGCCAGCAGTCTCCCGGCCTACAATGAGCAGTTCTTC

v_gene: TRBV7-7
j_gene: TRBJ2-5
abundance: NA
d_gene: NA
CDR3aa: CASSGSGLQETQYF
CDR3nt: TGTGCCAGCAGCGGATCGGGTTTGCAAGAGACCCAGTACTTC

v_gene: TRBV21-1
j_gene: TRBJ2-1
abundance: NA
d_gene: NA
CDR3aa: CACPMGGGSGRKYEQFF
CDR3nt: TGTGCCTGCCCAATGGGGGGTGGTAGCGGGAGGAAGTATGAGCAGTTCTTC